Below are 27 T cell receptor beta chains sequenced from a single sample in a study of blood T cell repertoires in COVID-19. The assay was immunoSEQ multiplex PCR, and TCRdb's table has in-frame clones only and misses some. The data show 130,000 to 150,000 clones, about 80% seen once. The sample consisted of peripheral blood. Receptors originate from a man in his 70s who had recovered from COVID-19.

This sequence joins TRBV4-2 and TRBJ1-3; D is uncertain. The CDR3 sequence is 17 residues long. Trimming left V 0 bases short and J 4 bases short, with 16 bases between. Per germline, CDR1 LGHNA and CDR2 YNFKEQ. For the CDR3, the DNA is TGTGCCAGCAGCCAAGATGAGGGAGGCCCGAGGGGAAACACCATATATTTT. It is translated as CASSQDEGGPRGNTIYF.

V gene TRBV12-5 combines with J gene TRBJ2-5; D is perhaps TRBD1 (6 bases). Trimming cost V 6 bases and J 0 bases, with 8 bases left between them. Germline V gene lookup returns CDR1 LGHNT and CDR2 FRNRAP. There are 13 residues in the CDR3. CDR3 bases: TGTGCTAGTGGCCCAGGGGACCAAGAGACCCAGTACTTC. It specifies CASGPGDQETQYF.

This chain uses TRBV6-5 with TRBJ2-1; D is possibly TRBD1 (6 bases). V dropped 5 bases and J dropped 4 bases, with 12 bases sitting between them. CDR1 and CDR2 (germline): MNHEY, SVGAGI. The CDR3 contains 14 residues. CDR3 bases: TGTGCCAGCAGTCCCACAGGGTTGTACAATGAGCAGTTCTTC. Translated, it gives CASSPTGLYNEQFF.

J is TRBJ1-2 and V is TRBV6-1; 7 bases agree with TRBD1. The CDR3 is 14 amino acids. Looked up from germline, CDR1 is MNHNS and CDR2 is SASEGT. V lost 5 bases to trimming and J lost 6 bases; unmatched junction nucleotides: 9. CDR3 sequence (DNA): TGTGCCAGCAGTCCACGACAGGGAAGGGATGGCTACACCTTC. Its translation: CASSPRQGRDGYTF.

The rearrangement uses TRBV29-1 and TRBJ2-5, with D unresolved. Trimming left V 4 bases short and J 3 bases short, with 18 bases between. The germline CDR1 and CDR2 sequences are SQVTM and ANQGSEA. This CDR3 spans 15 amino acids. Here the CDR3 reads CSVVGPSRTEETQYF. CDR3 nucleotides: TGCAGCGTTGTTGGGCCTTCCCGAACGGAAGAGACCCAGTACTTC.

The chain has TRBV13 and TRBJ2-1; 11 bases align to TRBD2. V dropped 3 bases and J dropped 2; count of bases not matched to a gene: 0. CDR1 PRHDT and CDR2 FYEKMQ come from the germline V gene (reference sequence). The CDR3 runs to 15 residues. The CDR3 region has the DNA TGTGCCAGCAGCTTTAGCGGGAGGGCCTACAATGAGCAGTTCTTC. It is translated as CASSFSGRAYNEQFF.

The J gene is TRBJ2-2, the V gene TRBV12-3 or TRBV12-4; no clear D. V was pared by 5 bases and J by 7 bases, with 11 bases between. The CDR3 is made up of 13 amino acids. CDR3 residues: CASSPQVYGELFF. The CDR3 DNA follows: TGTGCCAGCAGTCCCCAAGTCTACGGGGAGCTGTTTTTT.

The gene calls are TRBV4-2 and TRBJ2-5; no definite D call. The CDR3 spans 12 residues. CDR1 and CDR2 from the germline V gene are LGHNA and YNFKEQ. Trimming stripped 0 bases from V and 6 bases from J, with 5 bases between. This CDR3 is CASSQDWQTQYF. CDR3 sequence (DNA): TGTGCCAGCAGCCAAGACTGGCAGACCCAGTACTTC.

The V and J genes are TRBV7-2 and TRBJ2-7; D ambiguous. The CDR3 spans 13 residues. Trimming stripped 1 base from V and 3 bases from J, with 7 bases between. From germline, CDR1 is SGHTA and CDR2 FQGNSA. The CDR3 region is CASSLEAFYEQYF. The CDR3 nucleotides read TGTGCCAGCAGCTTAGAAGCGTTCTACGAGCAGTACTTC.

The V call is TRBV7-9, the J call TRBJ2-7; TRBD1 agrees at 10 bases. The CDR3 runs 13 residues. After removal of 8 bases from V and 7 bases from J, the junction contained 8 bases not matched to a gene. Germline V lookup: CDR1 SEHNR, CDR2 FQNEAQ (reference sequence). The CDR3 nucleotides are TGTGCCAGCCGGGACAGGGGACTGGGGGAGCAGTACTTC. As protein: CASRDRGLGEQYF.

The V call is TRBV6-5, the J call TRBJ2-5, with 7 bases lining up with TRBD2. The CDR3 spans 14 residues. Trimming cost V 2 bases and J 5 bases; bases outside gene matches: 5. Germline-derived CDR1 and CDR2 are MNHEY and SVGAGI. DNA of the CDR3: TGTGCCAGCAGTTACACGGGGGGTGGGGAGACCCAGTACTTC. As protein: CASSYTGGGETQYF.

A remark on this clone: This sample also contains other DNA sequences that code for the same CDR3. The chain couples TRBV18 to TRBJ2-5; no reliable D call. Germline CDR1 reads KGHSH; CDR2 reads LQKENI. The ends were cut back, 3 bases at V and 2 bases at J, with 7 bases in the middle. This CDR3 contains 13 residues. The CDR3 sequence: CASSPRQQETQYF. The CDR3 nucleotides read TGTGCCAGCTCACCCAGGCAGCAAGAGACCCAGTACTTC. The full variable domain, its missing parts supplied by reference TRBV18 and TRBJ2-5, is NAGVMQNPRHLVRRRGQEARLRCSPMKGHSHVYWYRQLPEEGLKFMVYLQKENIIDESGMPKERFSAEFPKEGPSILRIQQVVRGDSAAYFCASSPRQQETQYFGPGTRLLVL.

The CDR3 protein is CASRRAGSSYEQYF. The CDR3 nucleotides are TGCGCCAGCAGGAGAGCGGGCTCCTCCTACGAGCAGTACTTC. The chain employs TRBV10-1 and TRBJ2-7; D may be TRBD2 (6 bases). CDR3 length: 14 amino acids. V lost 6 bases and J 0 bases, leaving 12 bases between the germline ends. Per the germline V gene, CDR1 is WNHNN and CDR2 is SYGVQD (reference sequence).

The V and J genes are TRBV4-1 and TRBJ1-1, with a tentative D call TRBD1 (6 bases). Germline V CDR1 and CDR2: MGHRA, YSYEKL. This CDR3 is 14 amino acids long. Trimming shortened V by 1 base and J by 5 bases, and 11 bases separated the two germline ends. Here the CDR3 reads CASSQGQGRTEAFF. The CDR3, as DNA: TGCGCCAGCAGCCAAGGGCAGGGGCGAACTGAAGCTTTCTTT.

The V gene is TRBV3-1 (or the pseudogene TRBV3-2), the J gene TRBJ2-1; 8 bases align to TRBD2. The CDR3 totals 15 residues. Trimming at V came to 5 bases and at J to 6 bases, leaving 9 bases not matched to a gene. Germline V gene lookup returns CDR1 LGHDT and CDR2 YNNKEL (reference sequence). CDR3 sequence: CASSVRGGLSNEQFF. The CDR3 DNA sequence: TGTGCCAGCAGCGTACGGGGGGGGCTGTCCAATGAGCAGTTCTTC.

J is TRBJ1-6 and V is TRBV7-8; D possibly corresponds to TRBD1 (5 bases). From germline, CDR1 is SGHVS and CDR2 FQNEAQ. Between the trimmed V and J ends, which lost 1 base and 8 bases, there was a span of 12 bases. The CDR3 has 15 residues. The CDR3 sequence: CASSLVSGTHSPLHF. CDR3 sequence (DNA): TGTGCCAGCAGCTTAGTATCAGGGACTCATTCACCCCTCCACTTT.

The chain carries TRBV4-3 and TRBJ1-2; D may be TRBD1 (5 bases). This CDR3 has 15 residues. Trimming stripped 0 bases from V and 4 bases from J, with 12 bases between. Germline CDR1 reads LGHNA; CDR2 reads YSLEER. CDR3 sequence reads: CASSQERTGIYGYTF. In DNA, the CDR3 is TGCGCCAGCAGCCAAGAGCGAACAGGAATCTATGGCTACACCTTC.

This clone was seen a single time. The chain has TRBV9 and TRBJ1-5; D is unresolved. The V gene lost 0 bases and the J gene lost 4 bases, with 11 bases spanning the gap. The CDR3 sequence is 15 residues long. Germline V gene data show CDR1 as SGDLS and CDR2 as YYNGEE. The CDR3 DNA sequence: TGTGCCAGCAGCGTAGGGGCATCTGGGAATCAGCCCCAGCATTTT. It yields the protein CASSVGASGNQPQHF.

This clone has only one observation. V usage is TRBV6-5 and J usage is TRBJ1-4; 8 bases match TRBD1. The CDR3 sequence is 14 residues long. V was pared by 8 bases and J by 6 bases, with 8 bases of the junction left unmatched. Germline loops: CDR1 MNHEY, CDR2 SVGAGI. CDR3 residues: CASAWTGKDEKLFF. The CDR3 nucleotides are TGTGCCAGCGCCTGGACAGGGAAGGATGAAAAACTGTTTTTT.

The chain has TRBV11-2 and TRBJ2-1, with a weak D call TRBD2 (6 bases). The CDR3 covers 14 residues. V lost 5 bases to trimming and J lost 5 bases, with 13 bases between them. Germline CDR1 is SGHAT and CDR2 is FQNNGV. CDR3 DNA: TGTGCCAGCAGCGGAAGCTTAGCGGACAATGAGCAGTTCTTC. Its translation is CASSGSLADNEQFF.

The CDR3 DNA is TGTGCCAGCAGCTATATTTCGGGACTCAGCTCCTACGAGCAGTACTTC. Its protein is CASSYISGLSSYEQYF. The chain carries TRBV7-8 and TRBJ2-7, with a tentative D call TRBD2 (6 bases). In germline, CDR1 is SGHVS, CDR2 FQNEAQ. The CDR3 is made up of 16 amino acids. V gave up 4 bases and J gave up 0 bases, with 16 bases separating them.

This chain joins TRBV6-6 and TRBJ1-1; D not resolved. Germline loops: CDR1 MNHNY, CDR2 SVGAGI (reference sequence). The V end was cut by 8 bases, the J end by 3 bases, with 10 bases between. This CDR3 contains 12 residues. The CDR3, as DNA: TGTGCCAGCCTCGGCGGGGACACTGAAGCTTTCTTT. Its translation is CASLGGDTEAFF.

V and J are TRBV3-1 (or the pseudogene TRBV3-2) and TRBJ2-7; TRBD1 matches at 8 bases. The V and J ends lost 4 bases and 2 bases, in that order; junction bases with no gene match: 7. There are 15 residues in the CDR3. Germline values: CDR1 LGHDT, CDR2 YNNKEL (reference sequence). CDR3 sequence: CASSRETGATYEQYF. The CDR3 bases are TGTGCCAGCAGCCGAGAGACAGGGGCGACCTACGAGCAGTACTTC.

The chain links TRBV6-5 to TRBJ2-7; 8 bases map to TRBD1. The ends lost 6 bases at V and 5 bases at J; junction bases unmatched: 12. CDR1 and CDR2 (germline): MNHEY, SVGAGI. The CDR3 runs 15 residues. CDR3 loop: CASSTMTGVVHEQYF. In DNA form, the CDR3 reads TGTGCCAGCAGCACGATGACAGGGGTAGTCCACGAGCAGTACTTC.

This chain connects TRBV4-1 to TRBJ2-3; possible D gene TRBD2, 5 bases. CDR3 length: 14 amino acids. Per germline, CDR1 MGHRA and CDR2 YSYEKL. The V end was cut by 4 bases, the J end by 6 bases, with 14 bases between. CDR3 DNA sequence: TGCGCCAGCAGCCGTGAGGGAGCCACGGATACGCAGTATTTT. As protein: CASSREGATDTQYF.

The gene calls are TRBV10-3 and TRBJ1-2; maybe TRBD1 (6 bases). V was clipped by 4 bases and J by 3 bases, with 9 bases between them. The CDR3 has 13 amino acids. Germline V gene data show CDR1 as ENHRY and CDR2 as SYGVKD. CDR3 sequence (DNA): TGTGCCATCAGTGGACACAGGGACTATGGCTACACCTTC. Protein sequence: CAISGHRDYGYTF.

This clone has just a few counts. The chain carries TRBV11-3 and TRBJ2-1, with 9 bases aligning to TRBD2. J gave up 6 bases and V 0 bases, and 3 bases lay outside the gene matches. Per the germline V gene, CDR1 is SGHNT and CDR2 is YENEEA. This CDR3 has 15 residues. In nucleotides, the CDR3 is TGTGCCAGCAGCTTAGATAGGGGACTAGCCAATGAGCAGTTCTTC. This codes for CASSLDRGLANEQFF.